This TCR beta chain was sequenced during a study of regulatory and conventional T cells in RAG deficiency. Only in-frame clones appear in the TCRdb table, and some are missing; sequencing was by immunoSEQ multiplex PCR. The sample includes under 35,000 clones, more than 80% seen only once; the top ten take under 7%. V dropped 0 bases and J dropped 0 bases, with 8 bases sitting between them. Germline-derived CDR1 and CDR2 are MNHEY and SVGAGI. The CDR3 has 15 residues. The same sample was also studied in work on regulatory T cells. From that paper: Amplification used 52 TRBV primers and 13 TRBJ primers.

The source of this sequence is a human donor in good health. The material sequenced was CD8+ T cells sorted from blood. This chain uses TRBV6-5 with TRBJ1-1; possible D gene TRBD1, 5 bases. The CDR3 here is CASSYSGGLNTEAFF. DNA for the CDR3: TGTGCCAGCAGTTACTCCGGGGGGTTGAACACTGAAGCTTTCTTT.